Listed below are T cell receptor beta chains from one sample, sequenced in a study of T cells after yellow fever vaccination. Using its own MiXCR run on the 5' RACE reads, TCRdb lists one record per CDR3 protein. Of hundreds of thousands of distinct CDR3 sequences listed, about 19% are singletons. The source material was PBMCs, sampled 15 days after the yellow fever booster vaccination. These receptor sequences come from a man younger than 45 who received the YFV17D yellow fever vaccine. Both conserved end residues are part of each CDR3. D genes are given only for firm matches. Clone sizes are given selectively: once, few, many, or a class where the clone is expanded.

D gene: NA; clone size: few; J gene: TRBJ2-1; V gene: TRBV7-9; CDR3 DNA: TGTGCCAGCAGCAACGGACAGTACAATGAGCAGTTCTTC; CDR3 protein: CASSNGQYNEQFF
D gene: NA; clone size: few; J gene: TRBJ2-1; V gene: TRBV15; CDR3 DNA: TGTGCCACCAGCGGAGGAAGCAATGAGCAGTTCTTC; CDR3 protein: CATSGGSNEQFF
D gene: NA; clone size: few; J gene: TRBJ2-1; V gene: TRBV6-7; CDR3 DNA: TGTGCCAGCAGTTCTGATAGAGGAACAGAAGTCAATGAGCAGTTCTTC; CDR3 protein: CASSSDRGTEVNEQFF
D gene: NA; clone size: few; J gene: TRBJ2-7; V gene: TRBV28; CDR3 DNA: TGTGCCAGCTCGGTAGGGGGGGCTTTCGAGCAGTACTTC; CDR3 protein: CASSVGGAFEQYF
D gene: NA; clone size: few; J gene: TRBJ1-1; V gene: TRBV7-9; CDR3 DNA: TGTGCCAGCAGCCCCACAGCCGGGGGTGAAGCTTTCTTT; CDR3 protein: CASSPTAGGEAFF
D gene: NA; clone size: few; J gene: TRBJ1-1; V gene: TRBV7-9; CDR3 DNA: TGTGCCAGCAGCTTAGGCCCCGGGGGTTTCTTT; CDR3 protein: CASSLGPGGFF
D gene: NA; clone size: NA; J gene: TRBJ2-6; V gene: TRBV15; CDR3 DNA: TGTGCCACCAGCAGACAGAGATCTGGGGCCAACGTCCTGACTTTC; CDR3 protein: CATSRQRSGANVLTF
D gene: NA; clone size: few; J gene: TRBJ2-5; V gene: TRBV7-9; CDR3 DNA: TGTGCCAGCAGCTTTGATTTGCTGGGGGCCCAGTACTTC; CDR3 protein: CASSFDLLGAQYF
D gene: NA; clone size: NA; J gene: TRBJ2-1; V gene: TRBV6-2/TRBV6-3; CDR3 DNA: TGTGCCAGCAGTTTCCCAGGGGGAGGAGGGTACAATGAGCAGTTCTTC; CDR3 protein: CASSFPGGGGYNEQFF
D gene: NA; clone size: NA; J gene: TRBJ2-7; V gene: TRBV30; CDR3 DNA: TGTGCCTGGAGTGGGACACATCCCTACGAGCAGTACTTC; CDR3 protein: CAWSGTHPYEQYF
D gene: TRBD2; clone size: NA; J gene: TRBJ2-1; V gene: TRBV15; CDR3 DNA: TGTGCCACCAGCAGTCCGGGACTACACAATGAGCAGTTCTTC; CDR3 protein: CATSSPGLHNEQFF
D gene: NA; clone size: NA; J gene: TRBJ2-3; V gene: TRBV20-1; CDR3 DNA: TGCAGTGCTAGCTCCCTTTCTAGCACAGATACGCAGTATTTT; CDR3 protein: CSASSLSSTDTQYF
D gene: NA; clone size: NA; J gene: TRBJ2-7; V gene: TRBV28; CDR3 DNA: TGTGCCAGCAGGTCGGGACTCTGGCCCTACGAGCAGTACTTC; CDR3 protein: CASRSGLWPYEQYF
D gene: TRBD2; clone size: few; J gene: TRBJ2-7; V gene: TRBV5-1; CDR3 DNA: TGCGCCAGCAGCCAGGGACTAGCGGGAGGGCGTTCCTACGAGCAGTACTTC; CDR3 protein: CASSQGLAGGRSYEQYF
D gene: NA; clone size: NA; J gene: TRBJ2-1; V gene: TRBV19; CDR3 DNA: TGTGCCAGCCAGATAAGCGGAGGGAATGAGCAGTTCTTC; CDR3 protein: CASQISGGNEQFF
D gene: TRBD2; clone size: NA; J gene: TRBJ2-2; V gene: TRBV5-1; CDR3 DNA: TGCGCCAGCAGCGGTCTAGCGGGAGTTGGCGGGGAGCTGTTTTTT; CDR3 protein: CASSGLAGVGGELFF
D gene: NA; clone size: NA; J gene: TRBJ2-2; V gene: TRBV7-2; CDR3 DNA: TGTGCCAGCAGCTTAGTGGAAAATAAGATGTTTTTT; CDR3 protein: CASSLVENKMFF
D gene: NA; clone size: NA; J gene: TRBJ2-7; V gene: TRBV2; CDR3 DNA: TGTGCCAGCAGTGACCCTGACGACTCCTATTCCTACGAGCAGTACTTC; CDR3 protein: CASSDPDDSYSYEQYF
D gene: NA; clone size: few; J gene: TRBJ2-1; V gene: TRBV6-2/TRBV6-3; CDR3 DNA: TGTGCCAGCAAAAGGGCCCCAGACCCTTCGCTCAATGAGCAGTTCTTC; CDR3 protein: CASKRAPDPSLNEQFF
D gene: NA; clone size: NA; J gene: TRBJ2-7; V gene: TRBV20-1; CDR3 DNA: TGCAGTGCCAGAGGGACTCACAAATACGAGCAGTACTTC; CDR3 protein: CSARGTHKYEQYF
D gene: NA; clone size: NA; J gene: TRBJ1-2; V gene: TRBV10-3; CDR3 DNA: TGTGCCCTACAGGGCGAGCGGGGCTACACCTTC; CDR3 protein: CALQGERGYTF
D gene: NA; clone size: NA; J gene: TRBJ2-2; V gene: TRBV12-3/TRBV12-4; CDR3 DNA: TGTGCCAGCAGTTCCATAACCGGGGAGCTGTTTTTT; CDR3 protein: CASSSITGELFF
D gene: TRBD2; clone size: NA; J gene: TRBJ2-7; V gene: TRBV7-2; CDR3 DNA: TGTGCCAGCACCCCAAGACTAGCGGGAGGGGGCGAGCAGTACTTC; CDR3 protein: CASTPRLAGGGEQYF
D gene: NA; clone size: few; J gene: TRBJ2-7; V gene: TRBV7-8; CDR3 DNA: TGTGCCAGCAGCGGCAGAGGCCGCTACGAGCAGTACTTC; CDR3 protein: CASSGRGRYEQYF
D gene: NA; clone size: NA; J gene: TRBJ2-2; V gene: TRBV28; CDR3 DNA: TGTGCCAGCACCTCGGGGACCCCCGGGGAGCTGTTTTTT; CDR3 protein: CASTSGTPGELFF
D gene: NA; clone size: NA; J gene: TRBJ1-1; V gene: TRBV5-1; CDR3 DNA: TGCGCCAGCAGCCGAGAAGGGCCAGCGAACACTGAAGCTTTCTTT; CDR3 protein: CASSREGPANTEAFF
D gene: TRBD2; clone size: NA; J gene: TRBJ2-3; V gene: TRBV6-1; CDR3 DNA: TGTGCCAGCACCCACAGGGGACTAGCGGTTAGCACAGATACGCAGTATTTT; CDR3 protein: CASTHRGLAVSTDTQYF
D gene: NA; clone size: many; J gene: TRBJ2-3; V gene: TRBV5-1; CDR3 DNA: TGCGCCAGCAGCTTGCAGGGAGATACGCAGTATTTT; CDR3 protein: CASSLQGDTQYF
D gene: NA; clone size: few; J gene: TRBJ2-1; V gene: TRBV11-2; CDR3 DNA: TGTGCCAGCAGCTCCCGACCCCTTAGCTCCTACAATGAGCAGTTCTTC; CDR3 protein: CASSSRPLSSYNEQFF
D gene: NA; clone size: NA; J gene: TRBJ2-5; V gene: TRBV14; CDR3 DNA: TGTGCCAGCAGCCGTGTACAGGTCACAGAGACCCAGTACTTC; CDR3 protein: CASSRVQVTETQYF
D gene: NA; clone size: few; J gene: TRBJ2-7; V gene: TRBV3-1; CDR3 DNA: TGTGCCAGCAGCCAAGTCCCAGGGACGTCCTACGAGCAGTACTTC; CDR3 protein: CASSQVPGTSYEQYF
D gene: NA; clone size: many; J gene: TRBJ2-5; V gene: TRBV7-2; CDR3 DNA: TGTGCCAGCAGCCGCAGGAGGGAACAAGAGACCCAGTACTTC; CDR3 protein: CASSRRREQETQYF
D gene: NA; clone size: NA; J gene: TRBJ2-2; V gene: TRBV6-2/TRBV6-3; CDR3 DNA: TGTGCCAGCAGCCTGGACCCGGCTCGGAGCGGGGAGCTGTTTTTT; CDR3 protein: CASSLDPARSGELFF
D gene: NA; clone size: once; J gene: TRBJ1-5; V gene: TRBV19; CDR3 DNA: TGTGCCAGTAGTATGATAACGGGGGCGCGGAGTCAGCCCCAGCATTTT; CDR3 protein: CASSMITGARSQPQHF
D gene: NA; clone size: few; J gene: TRBJ2-1; V gene: TRBV19; CDR3 DNA: TGTGCCAGCGCCCCAAGTTACAATGAGCAGTTCTTC; CDR3 protein: CASAPSYNEQFF
D gene: NA; clone size: few; J gene: TRBJ2-1; V gene: TRBV12-3/TRBV12-4; CDR3 DNA: TGTGCCAGCAGTTTAACCCCCTTGCATGAGCAGTTCTTC; CDR3 protein: CASSLTPLHEQFF
D gene: TRBD2; clone size: NA; J gene: TRBJ2-3; V gene: TRBV3-1; CDR3 DNA: TGTGCCAGCAGCCCCGGCGGGAGGCCAGATACGCAGTATTTT; CDR3 protein: CASSPGGRPDTQYF
D gene: NA; clone size: NA; J gene: TRBJ2-6; V gene: TRBV2; CDR3 DNA: TGTGCCAGCAGGCTGGACTCTGGGGCCAACGTCCTGACTTTC; CDR3 protein: CASRLDSGANVLTF
D gene: TRBD2; clone size: NA; J gene: TRBJ2-3; V gene: TRBV4-2; CDR3 DNA: TGTGCCAGCAGGCCGGGGGGACCTGGCACAGATACGCAGTATTTT; CDR3 protein: CASRPGGPGTDTQYF
D gene: NA; clone size: few; J gene: TRBJ2-7; V gene: TRBV7-2; CDR3 DNA: TGTGCCAGCAGCTCGGGGCCGTGGGGGCGATCCTACGAGCAGTACTTC; CDR3 protein: CASSSGPWGRSYEQYF
D gene: NA; clone size: NA; J gene: TRBJ2-7; V gene: TRBV4-3; CDR3 DNA: TGCGCCAGCAGCCAAGATCGGGCGGTCTACGAGCAGTACTTC; CDR3 protein: CASSQDRAVYEQYF
D gene: NA; clone size: NA; J gene: TRBJ2-7; V gene: TRBV10-3; CDR3 DNA: TGTGCCATCAAGGACGTAGCCTACGAGCAGTACTTC; CDR3 protein: CAIKDVAYEQYF
D gene: TRBD1; clone size: NA; J gene: TRBJ2-7; V gene: TRBV5-6; CDR3 DNA: TGTGCCAGCAGCTTCACCGGGACAGGAGCCTTCCTTTCCTACGAGCAGTACTTC; CDR3 protein: CASSFTGTGAFLSYEQYF
D gene: NA; clone size: few; J gene: TRBJ2-5; V gene: TRBV11-2; CDR3 DNA: TGTGCCAGCAGCTTAGATTTGTTACACGCCCAGTACTTC; CDR3 protein: CASSLDLLHAQYF
D gene: NA; clone size: few; J gene: TRBJ2-1; V gene: TRBV4-2; CDR3 DNA: TGTGCCAGCAGCCAAGGGGGCCAGGGGGGATACAATGAGCAGTTCTTC; CDR3 protein: CASSQGGQGGYNEQFF